These 27 T cell receptor beta chains were sequenced from one sample in a study of breast tumors, draining lymph nodes, adjacent tissues. Samples came from axillary lymph nodes draining the breast cancer. TCRdb reanalysed the multiplex PCR reads using MiXCR and keeps one entry per CDR3 protein. The sample carries about 110,000 distinct CDR3 sequences, roughly 33% recorded once. The specimen was axillary lymph node tissue. Receptors originate from a female donor with breast cancer. Some clones in this sample may be carry-over from other donors' samples.

The rearrangement uses TRBV15 and TRBJ2-1; 10 bases agree with TRBD2. J was trimmed by 9 bases and V by 3 bases; bases with no gene match: 14. CDR1 is LNHNV, CDR2 YYDKDF, per germline (reference sequence). The CDR3 runs 17 residues. The CDR3 protein is CATSSASGSGTSREQFF. Written as DNA, the CDR3 is TGTGCCACCAGCAGCGCTAGCGGGAGTGGAACGTCACGTGAGCAGTTCTTC.

This clonotype was counted at least ten times. The J gene is TRBJ2-1, the V gene TRBV12-3 or TRBV12-4; D is possibly TRBD2 (6 bases). The CDR3 is 13 amino acids. V was clipped by 7 bases and J by 8 bases, with 15 bases between them. As DNA, the CDR3 is TGTGCCAGCACTCTTCGACTAGGCGATGAGCAGTTCTTC. It yields the protein CASTLRLGDEQFF.

At least ten counts were recorded for this clonotype. V is TRBV24-1 and J is TRBJ2-1; TRBD2 matches 9 bases. This CDR3 has 16 residues. V was clipped by 6 bases and J by 3 bases; unmatched bases: 8. Germline CDR1 is KGHDR and CDR2 is SFDVKD. CDR3: CATSPIAGAYYNEQFF. The CDR3 nucleotides read TGTGCCACCAGTCCCATAGCGGGAGCCTACTACAATGAGCAGTTCTTC.

On this clonotype itself: A single base separates this from a much larger clone, so it may be a read error. This chain uses TRBV13 with TRBJ2-7; D unclear. Germline loops: CDR1 PRHDT, CDR2 FYEKMQ (reference sequence). Trimming removed 8 bases from V and 4 bases from J, with 15 bases in between. The CDR3 spans 13 residues. As DNA, the CDR3 is TGTGCCAGCGAAAATCGCTCCCGTTACGAGCAGTACTTC. Protein: CASENRSRYEQYF.

This clonotype was picked up a small number of times. A much bigger clone sits one base away, suggesting this may be a read error. The chain combines TRBV20-1 with TRBJ2-1; no definite D call. The CDR3 totals 13 residues. Germline V gene sequence: CDR1 DFQATT, CDR2 SNEGSKA (reference sequence). In DNA, the CDR3 is TGCAGTGCTAGAGGACCGTTCCTCAATGCGCAGTTCTTC. Its translation is CSARGPFLNAQFF.

This clonotype was detected only a few times. A much larger clone sits a single nucleotide away, making a read error possible. V usage is TRBV6-6 and J usage is TRBJ1-5; possible D gene TRBD1, 6 bases. The CDR3 is 14 amino acids. V shed 7 bases and J shed 3 bases, with 13 bases lying between them. The germline gives CDR1 MNHNY, CDR2 SVGAGI (reference sequence). The CDR3 region has the DNA TGTGCCAGCATTCTGGGGGGCGTCAATCAGCCCCAGCATTTT. It codes for CASILGGVNQPQHF.

This clonotype occurred a few times. A single base separates this from a much larger clone, so it may be a read error. The chain joins TRBV19 to TRBJ2-5; D tentatively fits TRBD1 or TRBD2 (5 bases each). CDR1 is LNHDA, CDR2 SQIVND, per germline (reference sequence). The CDR3 spans 13 residues. The CDR3 spells CASSFREKEAQYF. The CDR3 DNA sequence: TGTGCCAGTAGTTTCAGGGAGAAAGAGGCCCAGTACTTC.

In its sample, this clonotype was seen many times. The rearrangement uses TRBV11-3 and TRBJ2-1, with unresolved D. Germline V gene data show CDR1 as SGHNT and CDR2 as YENEEA. Trimming left V 2 bases short and J 7 bases short, with 6 bases between. The CDR3 extends over 12 amino acids. CDR3 sequence reads: CASSLLSNEQFF. CDR3 bases: TGTGCCAGCAGCTTATTAAGTAATGAGCAGTTCTTC.

The CDR3 region is CASSVDREGGGWTEAFF. For the CDR3, the DNA is TGTGCCAGCAGCGTGGACCGTGAGGGAGGCGGTTGGACTGAAGCTTTCTTT. The gene calls are TRBV9 and TRBJ1-1; the D is unclear. Per germline, CDR1 SGDLS and CDR2 YYNGEE. V shed 2 bases and J shed 5 bases, with 22 bases lying between them. CDR3 length: 17 residues.

CDR3: CASRTLKVGGGHRYAVYF. In nucleotides, the CDR3 is TGTGCCAGCAGAACCCTAAAGGTAGGGGGGGGGCACAGATACGCAGTATATTTT. The chain recombines TRBV11-3 with TRBJ1-3, with D perhaps TRBD1 (6 bases). V was shortened by 6 bases and J by 14 bases, with 35 bases between the two germline ends. The CDR3 totals 18 residues. Germline CDR1 reads SGHNT; CDR2 reads YENEEA.

The chain combines TRBV6-4 with TRBJ2-3, with 11 bases aligning to TRBD2. The ends lost 3 bases at V and 0 bases at J; junction bases unmatched: 5. The V gene's germline CDR1 is MRHNA and CDR2 SNTAGT. This CDR3 spans 17 amino acids. The CDR3 nucleotides read TGTGCCAGCAGTGAAATAGCGGGAGGGCCGAGCACAGATACGCAGTATTTT. This translates into CASSEIAGGPSTDTQYF.

This clonotype was seen at least ten times. The rearrangement uses TRBV6-6 and TRBJ2-2; 9 nucleotides align to TRBD2. V lost 6 bases to trimming and J lost 0 bases; unmatched junction nucleotides: 5. CDR3 length: 16 amino acids. Germline CDR1 reads MNHNY; CDR2 reads SVGAGI (reference sequence). CDR3 in amino acids: CASRPGTSPNTGELFF. Here the CDR3 DNA reads TGTGCCAGCAGACCCGGGACTAGCCCGAACACCGGGGAGCTGTTTTTT.

This clonotype appeared many times. The J gene is TRBJ2-2, the V gene TRBV3-1; 7 bases align to TRBD2. The V gene end was trimmed by 4 bases and the J gene end by 8 bases; junction bases not matched to a gene: 7. CDR3 length: 14 amino acids. The germline CDR1 and CDR2 sequences are LGHDT and YNNKEL (reference sequence). For the CDR3, the DNA is TGTGCCAGCAGCCTGGGGGACTACTCGGGGGAGCTGTTTTTT. This codes for CASSLGDYSGELFF. Full variable domain (missing parts from reference TRBV3-1 and TRBJ2-2): DTAVSQTPKYLVTQMGNDKSIKCEQNLGHDTMYWYKQDSKKFLKIMFSYNNKELIINETVPNRFSPKSPDKAHLNLHINSLELGDSAVYFCASSLGDYSGELFFGEGSRLTVL.

This clonotype showed up many times. This chain connects TRBV5-1 to TRBJ1-6; TRBD1 is a possible D gene (5 bases). Germline assignment: CDR1 SGHRS and CDR2 YFSETQ. The CDR3 runs 15 residues. V lost 0 bases to trimming and J lost 6 bases, with 10 bases between them. The CDR3 is CASSLGGTSNSPLHF. As DNA, the CDR3 is TGCGCCAGCAGCTTGGGCGGGACTTCTAATTCACCCCTCCACTTT. The complete variable domain, with remaining parts taken from reference TRBV5-1 and TRBJ1-6, reads KAGVTQTPRYLIKTRGQQVTLSCSPISGHRSVSWYQQTPGQGLQFLFEYFSETQRNKGNFPGRFSGRQFSNSRSEMNVSTLELGDSALYLCASSLGGTSNSPLHFGNGTRLTVT.

This clonotype showed up many times. The chain couples TRBV27 to TRBJ2-7, with a tentative D call TRBD2 (5 bases). Germline CDR1 MNHEY, CDR2 SMNVEV (reference sequence). The CDR3 totals 13 residues. V shed 7 bases and J shed 3 bases, with 13 bases lying between them. Here the CDR3 DNA reads TGTGCCAGCACGCGAGGGCCGATCTACGAGCAGTACTTC. Translated, it gives CASTRGPIYEQYF.

This clonotype has at least ten counts. This sequence joins TRBV6-2 or TRBV6-3 and TRBJ1-3; D is ambiguous. CDR1 is MNHEY and CDR2 is SVGEGT in the germline V gene. V lost 4 bases and J lost 0, with 4 bases in between. The CDR3 has 13 residues. CDR3 sequence reads: CASSSFSGNTIYF. Here the CDR3 DNA reads TGTGCCAGCAGTTCCTTCTCTGGAAACACCATATATTTT.

This clonotype was picked up many times. The chain employs TRBV5-1 and TRBJ1-4; D is undetermined. The germline V and J ends were trimmed by 4 bases and 0 bases, with 10 bases remaining between them. Germline-derived CDR1 and CDR2 are SGHRS and YFSETQ. The CDR3 consists of 15 residues. CDR3 nucleotides: TGCGCCAGCAGCCTGGGAGATGCAACTAATGAAAAACTGTTTTTT. Translating it yields CASSLGDATNEKLFF.

Concerning this clonotype itself: Because the CDR3 is missing its conserved closing phenylalanine or tryptophan, this is likely a read error. J is TRBJ2-1 and V is TRBV5-1; TRBD1 aligns across 10 bases. Germline CDR1 reads SGHRS; CDR2 reads YFSETQ. There are 14 residues in the CDR3. In DNA form, the CDR3 reads TGCGCCGGCAGCTTGACAGGGGGCAGGAATGAGCAGTTCTGC. This codes for CAGSLTGGRNEQFC.

This clonotype was counted between two and nine times. V usage is TRBV6-2 or TRBV6-3 and J usage is TRBJ2-5, with 9 bases that match TRBD1. Germline V CDR1 and CDR2: MNHEY, SVGEGT. V shed 5 bases, J shed 5 bases, and the junction held 9 bases outside the gene matches. The CDR3 has 15 residues. CDR3 DNA sequence: TGTGCCAGCAGTCGGGGGACAGGGCGTCGGGAGACCCAGTACTTC. Encoded protein: CASSRGTGRRETQYF.

Ten or more counts support this clonotype. This chain joins TRBV6-1 and TRBJ2-7; D call uncertain. Trimming shortened V by 8 bases and J by 4 bases, and 6 bases separated the two germline ends. The V gene's germline CDR1 is MNHNS and CDR2 SASEGT. The CDR3 extends over 10 amino acids. The CDR3 here is CASSAYEQYF. CDR3 nucleotide sequence: TGTGCCAGCTCAGCTTACGAGCAGTACTTC.

The chain couples TRBV20-1 to TRBJ1-4; possibly TRBD1 for D (6 bases). The CDR3 contains 15 residues. Germline CDR1 and CDR2: DFQATT and SNEGSKA (reference sequence). Trimming removed 1 base from V and 7 bases from J, with 16 bases in between. CDR3 sequence reads: CSARVSGAMREKLFF. The DNA for the CDR3 is TGCAGTGCTAGAGTATCGGGGGCGATGCGTGAAAAACTGTTTTTT.

This clonotype was counted at least ten times. This chain connects TRBV12-3 or TRBV12-4 to TRBJ2-3; 7 bases line up with TRBD2. The junction had 1 base not matched to a gene; V was cut back by 4 bases and J by 0 bases. This CDR3 has 14 amino acids. The DNA for the CDR3 is TGTGCCAGCAGTTATAGCGGGAGCACAGATACGCAGTATTTT. This sequence encodes CASSYSGSTDTQYF.

The chain couples TRBV20-1 to TRBJ2-5, with 12 positions matching TRBD2. The germline V gene encodes CDR1 DFQATT and CDR2 SNEGSKA (reference sequence). The V and J ends lost 6 bases and 3 bases, in that order; junction bases with no gene match: 2. The CDR3 has 13 amino acids. Written as DNA, the CDR3 is TGCAGTGCGACTAGCGGGGGAAAAGAGACCCAGTACTTC. This codes for CSATSGGKETQYF.

The chain combines TRBV7-9 with TRBJ1-4; 9 bases are a match to TRBD1. The CDR3 covers 14 residues. Germline V gene sequence: CDR1 SEHNR, CDR2 FQNEAQ (reference sequence). The J segment lost 7 bases and the V segment lost 6 bases, leaving 6 bases of the junction unmatched. This CDR3 is CASRVGTGSEKLFF. For the CDR3, the DNA is TGTGCCAGCAGGGTCGGGACAGGGAGTGAAAAACTGTTTTTT.

This clonotype was detected only a few times. One base away lies a much larger clone, so this may be a sequencing read error. This rearrangement joins TRBV6-1 to TRBJ2-1, with D hard to call. Germline-derived CDR1 and CDR2 are MNHNS and SASEGT. The CDR3 has 14 residues. Trimming cost V 6 bases and J 7 bases, with 16 bases left between them. The DNA for the CDR3 is TGTGCCAGCAGCCCCAAGGCGATAAGGAATGAGCAGTTCTTC. It is translated as CASSPKAIRNEQFF.

This clonotype appeared many times. This CDR3 reads CASSPGGTYGYTF. CDR3 sequence (DNA): TGTGCCAGCAGCCCAGGGGGTACCTATGGCTACACCTTC. The chain has TRBV11-2 and TRBJ1-2; TRBD1 aligns across 7 bases. Germline values: CDR1 SGHAT, CDR2 FQNNGV. The CDR3 length is 13 residues. Germline trimming cut 5 bases from V and 4 bases from J; bases unmatched to any gene: 4.

This clonotype was counted ten times or more. CDR3 nucleotide sequence: TGTGCCAGCAGTTCCCTCAGGACTAGCCGTGACAATGAGCAGTTCTTC. Its translation is CASSSLRTSRDNEQFF. The chain is built from TRBV27 and TRBJ2-1; TRBD2 matches 8 bases. Germline V gene lookup returns CDR1 MNHEY and CDR2 SMNVEV (reference sequence). Losses at the gene ends were 4 bases for V and 5 bases for J; bases not matched to a gene: 10. This CDR3 spans 16 amino acids.